This entry lists 15 T cell receptor beta chains sequenced from one sample in a study of blood T cell repertoires in COVID-19. Sequenced by immunoSEQ multiplex PCR; TCRdb stores in-frame clones only, minus some. The table has about 72,000 clones, 86% seen once. The sequenced material came from peripheral blood. These receptors were taken from a young man with acute or convalescent COVID-19.

In this sample, this clone turned up a few times. This chain links TRBV3-1 (or the pseudogene TRBV3-2) with TRBJ1-1; a possible D gene is TRBD1 (5 bases). This CDR3 comprises 13 residues. Germline-derived CDR1 and CDR2 are LGHDT and YNNKEL (reference sequence). Deletions cut 4 bases from V and 4 bases from J, with 10 bases between. The DNA for the CDR3 is TGTGCCAGCAGCCCGCACGGGGGCACTGAAGCTTTCTTT. Residues: CASSPHGGTEAFF.

The table lists this clone with a few counts. The chain uses TRBV6-5 and TRBJ2-7, with 9 bases that match TRBD2. Trimming cost V 7 bases and J 7 bases; bases outside gene matches: 11. The CDR3 totals 14 residues. The germline V gene has CDR1 MNHEY and CDR2 SVGAGI. The CDR3 here is CASTAPGLAGEQYF. The CDR3 bases are TGTGCCAGCACTGCCCCGGGACTAGCTGGAGAGCAGTACTTC.

J is TRBJ2-1 and V is TRBV3-1 (or the pseudogene TRBV3-2); 7 bases are a match to TRBD2. This CDR3 is built from 16 residues. The junction had 3 bases not matched to a gene; V was cut back by 0 bases and J by 1 base. Germline V lookup: CDR1 LGHDT, CDR2 YNNKEL (reference sequence). The CDR3 nucleotides are TGTGCCAGCAGCCAAGAAGGGACTACGTCCTACAATGAGCAGTTCTTC. Encoded protein: CASSQEGTTSYNEQFF.

The chain uses TRBV28 and TRBJ1-5, with 7 bases fitting TRBD1. The CDR3 loop spans 13 amino acids. CDR1 is MDHEN, CDR2 SYDVKM, per germline. Unmatched junction bases numbered 6, after V lost 9 bases and J lost 4 bases. This CDR3 reads CASMTGYNQPQHF. In DNA, the CDR3 is TGTGCCAGTATGACAGGGTATAATCAGCCCCAGCATTTT. The whole variable domain, filled in from reference TRBV28 and TRBJ1-5, reads DVKVTQSSRYLVKRTGEKVFLECVQDMDHENMFWYRQDPGLGLRLIYFSYDVKMKEKGDIPEGYSVSREKKERFSLILESASTNQTSMYLCASMTGYNQPQHFGDGTRLSIL.

The J gene is TRBJ2-2, the V gene TRBV29-1; D possibly corresponds to TRBD2 (5 bases). CDR1 SQVTM and CDR2 ANQGSEA come from the germline V gene. The CDR3 runs to 12 residues. Trimming took 6 bases from V and 4 from J, leaving 9 bases between them. The CDR3 DNA is TGCAGCGTAGCCGGGGTCACCGGGGAGCTGTTTTTT. Amino acid sequence: CSVAGVTGELFF.

V and J are TRBV28 and TRBJ1-1; TRBD1 is a possible D gene (5 bases). Trimming left V 4 bases short and J 11 bases short, with 14 bases between. The CDR3 sequence is 12 residues long. Looked up from germline, CDR1 is MDHEN and CDR2 is SYDVKM. CDR3: CASSYGTLWAFF. CDR3 coding DNA: TGTGCCAGCAGTTACGGGACTTTGTGGGCTTTCTTT.

The gene calls are TRBV6-5 and TRBJ1-6; the D gene is possibly TRBD1 (5 bases). CDR1 MNHEY and CDR2 SVGAGI come from the germline V gene. CDR3 length: 15 amino acids. Trimming removed 8 bases from V and 5 bases from J, with 16 bases in between. Here the CDR3 reads CASLRGPSDNSPLHF. The CDR3 nucleotides read TGTGCCAGCCTAAGGGGCCCCTCGGATAATTCACCCCTCCACTTT.

V and J are TRBV2 and TRBJ1-5; D is unclear. Germline CDR1 and CDR2: SNHLY and FYNNEI. V dropped 8 bases and J dropped 4 bases, with 6 bases sitting between them. The length of the CDR3 is 11 residues. The CDR3 here is CASGENQPQHF. The DNA of the CDR3 is TGTGCCAGCGGGGAGAATCAGCCCCAGCATTTT.

The chain carries TRBV23-1 and TRBJ2-3; D ambiguous. TRBV23-1 is recorded as an ORF, its role being uncertain. Deletions cut 11 bases from V and 5 bases from J, with 8 bases between. CDR3 length: 10 residues. The CDR3 protein is CARNGDTQYF. For the CDR3, the DNA is TGCGCCCGCAACGGAGATACGCAGTATTTT.

The chain carries TRBV6-5 and TRBJ1-2; perhaps TRBD1 as D (6 bases). Germline CDR1 reads MNHEY; CDR2 reads SVGAGI. The V and J ends lost 6 bases and 0 bases respectively, with 14 bases between them. The CDR3 has 15 amino acids. CDR3 DNA: TGTGCCAGCAGCCCACAGGGCACAGCTAACTATGGCTACACCTTC. The encoded protein is CASSPQGTANYGYTF.

The chain combines TRBV19 with TRBJ1-4; 8 bases map to TRBD1. Trimming removed 6 bases from V and 6 bases from J; junction bases left unmatched: 6. CDR3 length: 14 amino acids. Germline assignment: CDR1 LNHDA and CDR2 SQIVND (reference sequence). Written as DNA, the CDR3 is TGTGCCAGTAGCCCGACAGGGGCGGATGAAAAACTGTTTTTT. This gives the protein CASSPTGADEKLFF. The variable domain in full, completed from reference TRBV19 and TRBJ1-4, reads DGGITQSPKYLFRKEGQNVTLSCEQNLNHDAMYWYRQDPGQGLRLIYYSQIVNDFQKGDIAEGYSVSREKKESFPLTVTSAQKNPTAFYLCASSPTGADEKLFFGSGTQLSVL.

This clone has just one count. This chain links TRBV13 with TRBJ2-1; 8 bases fit TRBD2. The CDR3 length is 16 residues. CDR1 PRHDT and CDR2 FYEKMQ come from the germline V gene (reference sequence). V trimming: 5 bases; J trimming: 9 bases; junction bases outside the gene matches: 15. The CDR3 DNA reads TGTGCCAGCAGCAGGTTCGGCTCGGGAGGGCCGGGTGAGCAGTTCTTC. This encodes CASSRFGSGGPGEQFF. Using reference TRBV13 and TRBJ2-1 for the parts outside the CDR3, the full variable domain is AAGVIQSPRHLIKEKRETATLKCYPIPRHDTVYWYQQGPGQDPQFLISFYEKMQSDKGSIPDRFSAQQFSDYHSELNMSSLELGDSALYFCASSRFGSGGPGEQFFGPGTRLTVL.

The chain recombines TRBV14 with TRBJ2-3, with TRBD2 matching 9 bases. J gave up 2 bases and V 5 bases, and 8 bases lay outside the gene matches. Germline lookup yields CDR1 SGHDN and CDR2 FVKESK. There are 16 residues in the CDR3. The CDR3 loop is CASSAPTSGYTDTQYF. The CDR3 DNA follows: TGTGCCAGCAGCGCACCGACTAGCGGCTACACAGATACGCAGTATTTT.

This chain links TRBV7-2 with TRBJ2-5; D perhaps matches TRBD1 (5 bases). CDR1 and CDR2 from the germline V gene are SGHTA and FQGNSA. CDR3 size: 14 residues. V was trimmed by 5 bases and J by 5 bases, leaving 15 bases between them. CDR3 sequence (DNA): TGTGCCAGCAGCCTACGGACACGGCAGGAGACCCAGTACTTC. Residues: CASSLRTRQETQYF.

The chain is built from TRBV7-9 and TRBJ2-2; D perhaps matches TRBD1 (6 bases). The CDR3 consists of 17 residues. Trimming stripped 5 bases from V and 0 bases from J, with 16 bases between. CDR1 and CDR2 (germline): SEHNR, FQNEAQ (reference sequence). The CDR3 DNA is TGTGCCAGCAGCCCCCGGACAGCCCCCACGAACACCGGGGAGCTGTTTTTT. Its translation: CASSPRTAPTNTGELFF.